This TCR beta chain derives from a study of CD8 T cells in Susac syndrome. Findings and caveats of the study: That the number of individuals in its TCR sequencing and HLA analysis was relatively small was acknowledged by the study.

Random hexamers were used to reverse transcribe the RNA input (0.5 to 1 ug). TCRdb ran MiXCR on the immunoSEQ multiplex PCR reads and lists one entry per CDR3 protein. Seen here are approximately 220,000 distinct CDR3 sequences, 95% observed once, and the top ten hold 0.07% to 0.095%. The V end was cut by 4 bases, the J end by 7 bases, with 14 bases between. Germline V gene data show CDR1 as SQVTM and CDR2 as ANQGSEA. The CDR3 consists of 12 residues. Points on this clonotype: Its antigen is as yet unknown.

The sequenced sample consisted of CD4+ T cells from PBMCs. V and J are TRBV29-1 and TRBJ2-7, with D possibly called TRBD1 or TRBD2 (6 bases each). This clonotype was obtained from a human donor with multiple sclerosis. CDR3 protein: CSVAGAGREQYF. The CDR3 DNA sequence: TGCAGCGTTGCAGGGGCGGGGAGGGAGCAGTACTTC.